What follows are 10 T cell receptor beta chains derived from one specimen sequenced in a study of blood T cell repertoires in COVID-19. The method was immunoSEQ multiplex PCR; TCRdb's version includes in-frame clones alone and lacks a portion of them. There are some 170,000 clones in the sample; approximately 81% occur only once, and about 1% lies in the top ten. Sequencing used peripheral blood. All receptors derive from a man in his forties with acute or convalescent COVID-19.

This clone was observed a handful of times. Other DNA sequences in this specimen translate into the identical CDR3. The chain is built from TRBV5-1 and TRBJ1-1; D gene ambiguous. CDR1 and CDR2 from the germline V gene are SGHRS and YFSETQ. The CDR3 extends over 14 amino acids. V lost 0 bases and J 5 bases, leaving 11 bases between the germline ends. CDR3 coding DNA: TGCGCCAGCAGCTTGGAAGGGAGAGGGACTGAAGCTTTCTTT. It specifies CASSLEGRGTEAFF.

This clone was seen a single time. The gene calls are TRBV28 and TRBJ1-6, with D unclear. The V gene's germline CDR1 is MDHEN and CDR2 SYDVKM. The CDR3 contains 16 residues. V was clipped by 5 bases and J by 7 bases, with 18 bases between them. CDR3 coding DNA: TGTGCCAGCAGTCCCCGTGAGGCTTTTACGAATTCACCCCTCCACTTT. This codes for CASSPREAFTNSPLHF.

The chain joins TRBV30 to TRBJ2-6, with 10 bases matching TRBD1. The V and J ends lost 6 bases and 2 bases, in that order; junction bases with no gene match: 10. Looked up from germline, CDR1 is GTSNPN and CDR2 is SVGIG (reference sequence). The CDR3 has 17 amino acids. CDR3 sequence (DNA): TGTGCCTGCGCTAAGACAGGGGGCGCGACTGGGGCCAACGTCCTGACTTTC. Amino acids: CACAKTGGATGANVLTF.

The rearrangement links TRBV3-1 (or the pseudogene TRBV3-2) to TRBJ2-7, with a weak D call TRBD1 (5 bases). The germline gives CDR1 LGHDT, CDR2 YNNKEL (reference sequence). V was cut by 2 bases and J by 3 bases, with 8 bases left in between. The CDR3 is made up of 13 amino acids. The DNA for the CDR3 is TGTGCCAGCAGCCAAACAGGAGACTACGAGCAGTACTTC. As protein: CASSQTGDYEQYF.

The chain is built from TRBV15 and TRBJ1-2, with unresolved D. CDR1 LNHNV and CDR2 YYDKDF come from the germline V gene (reference sequence). The germline V and J ends were trimmed by 0 bases and 3 bases, with 11 bases remaining between them. This CDR3 spans 15 amino acids. This CDR3 reads CATSRDYTEDYGYTF. DNA for the CDR3: TGTGCCACCAGCAGAGACTACACAGAAGACTATGGCTACACCTTC.

The table lists this clone with a few counts. This chain connects TRBV29-1 to TRBJ2-5, with TRBD2 identical over 10 bases. From germline, CDR1 is SQVTM and CDR2 ANQGSEA. V lost 6 bases and J lost 4; bases outside the gene matches: 5. This CDR3 is 13 amino acids long. CDR3 in amino acids: CSVGSGGRETQYF. In nucleotides, the CDR3 is TGCAGCGTAGGTAGCGGGGGGCGAGAGACCCAGTACTTC. Using reference TRBV29-1 and TRBJ2-5 for the parts outside the CDR3, the full variable domain is SAVISQKPSRDICQRGTSLTIQCQVDSQVTMMFWYRQQPGQSLTLIATANQGSEATYESGFVIDKFPISRPNLTFSTLTVSNMSPEDSSIYLCSVGSGGRETQYFGPGTRLLVL.

This clone came up once. J is TRBJ2-3 and V is TRBV6-5; 10 positions agree with TRBD2. Germline V gene sequence: CDR1 MNHEY, CDR2 SVGAGI. V lost 6 bases and J lost 2; bases outside the gene matches: 2. This CDR3 region has 14 residues. CDR3 protein: CASRAGGDTDTQYF. CDR3 bases: TGTGCCAGCAGAGCGGGGGGGGACACAGATACGCAGTATTTT.

The chain recombines TRBV6-6 with TRBJ2-1, with D possibly TRBD1 on 6 matching bases. CDR3 length equals 13 residues. CDR1 and CDR2 (germline): MNHNY, SVGAGI (reference sequence). V lost 6 bases, J lost 4 bases, and 10 bases lay in between. CDR3 region: CASSPGHYNEQFF. DNA for the CDR3: TGTGCCAGCAGCCCGGGACATTACAATGAGCAGTTCTTC.

V usage is TRBV28 and J usage is TRBJ1-5, with 7 bases identical to TRBD1. This CDR3 has 14 residues. The J segment lost 1 base and the V segment lost 6 bases, leaving 3 bases of the junction unmatched. From germline, CDR1 is MDHEN and CDR2 SYDVKM. The CDR3 coding sequence is TGTGCCAGCAGGCCGGGACAGAGCAATCAGCCCCAGCATTTT. Its translation: CASRPGQSNQPQHF.

The DNA of the CDR3 is TGCAGCGTGCGAGAGACAGGGGGCGCGGTCGATGAGCAGTTCTTC. Translation: CSVRETGGAVDEQFF. The J gene is TRBJ2-1, the V gene TRBV29-1, with TRBD1 identical over 10 bases. With 6 bases clipped from V and 8 bases from J, the junction kept 13 bases outside the gene matches. Germline values: CDR1 SQVTM, CDR2 ANQGSEA. The CDR3 length is 15 residues.